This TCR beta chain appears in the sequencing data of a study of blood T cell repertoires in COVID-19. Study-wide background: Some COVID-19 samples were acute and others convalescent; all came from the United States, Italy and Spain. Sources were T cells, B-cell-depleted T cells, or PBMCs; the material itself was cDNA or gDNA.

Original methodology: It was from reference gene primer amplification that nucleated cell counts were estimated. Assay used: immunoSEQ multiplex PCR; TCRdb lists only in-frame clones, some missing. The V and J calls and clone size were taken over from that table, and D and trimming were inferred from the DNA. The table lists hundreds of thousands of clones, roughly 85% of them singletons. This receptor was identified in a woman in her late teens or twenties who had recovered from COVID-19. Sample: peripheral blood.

As DNA, the CDR3 is TGTGCCAGCAGCGTGTTATCGGGGGGGTTCAACGAGCAGTACTTC. As protein: CASSVLSGGFNEQYF. The chain employs TRBV9 and TRBJ2-7, with 8 nucleotides matching TRBD2. Germline V CDR1 and CDR2: SGDLS, YYNGEE. CDR3 length: 15 amino acids. V shed 2 bases and J 5 bases; nucleotides not matched to a gene: 9.